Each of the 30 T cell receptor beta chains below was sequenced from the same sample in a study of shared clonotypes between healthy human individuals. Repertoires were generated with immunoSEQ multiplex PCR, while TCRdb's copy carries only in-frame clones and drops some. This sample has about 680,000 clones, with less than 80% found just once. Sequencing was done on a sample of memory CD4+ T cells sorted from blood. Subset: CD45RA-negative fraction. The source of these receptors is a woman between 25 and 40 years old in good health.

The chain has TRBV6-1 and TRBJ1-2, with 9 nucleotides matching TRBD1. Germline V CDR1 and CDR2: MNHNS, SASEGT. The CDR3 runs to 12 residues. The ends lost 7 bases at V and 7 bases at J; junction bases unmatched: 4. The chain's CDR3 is CASKTGGFGYTF. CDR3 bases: TGTGCCAGCAAAACAGGGGGCTTTGGCTACACCTTC.

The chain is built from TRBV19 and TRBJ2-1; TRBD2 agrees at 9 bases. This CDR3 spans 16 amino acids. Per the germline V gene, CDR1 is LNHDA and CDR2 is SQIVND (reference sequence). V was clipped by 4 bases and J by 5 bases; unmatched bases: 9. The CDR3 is CASSSIAGEGHNEQFF. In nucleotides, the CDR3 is TGTGCCAGTAGTAGTATAGCGGGGGAGGGTCACAATGAGCAGTTCTTC.

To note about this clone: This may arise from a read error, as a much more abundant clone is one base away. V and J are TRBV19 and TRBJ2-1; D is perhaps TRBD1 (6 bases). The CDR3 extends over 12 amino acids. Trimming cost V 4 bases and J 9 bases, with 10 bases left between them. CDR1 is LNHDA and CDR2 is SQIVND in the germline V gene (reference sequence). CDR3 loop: CASSNQGTEQFF. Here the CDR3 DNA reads TGTGCCAGTAGTAACCAGGGGACTGAGCAGTTCTTC.

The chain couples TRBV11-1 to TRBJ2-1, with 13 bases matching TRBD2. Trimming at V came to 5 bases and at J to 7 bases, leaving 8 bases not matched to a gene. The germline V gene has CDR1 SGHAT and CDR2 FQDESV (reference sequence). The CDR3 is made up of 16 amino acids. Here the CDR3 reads CASSPAWTSGSNEQFF. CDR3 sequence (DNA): TGTGCCAGCAGCCCGGCCTGGACTAGCGGGAGTAATGAGCAGTTCTTC. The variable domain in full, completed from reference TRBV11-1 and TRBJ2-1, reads EAEVAQSPRYKITEKSQAVAFWCDPISGHATLYWYRQILGQGPELLVQFQDESVVDDSQLPKDRFSAERLKGVDSTLKIQPAELGDSAMYLCASSPAWTSGSNEQFFGPGTRLTVL.

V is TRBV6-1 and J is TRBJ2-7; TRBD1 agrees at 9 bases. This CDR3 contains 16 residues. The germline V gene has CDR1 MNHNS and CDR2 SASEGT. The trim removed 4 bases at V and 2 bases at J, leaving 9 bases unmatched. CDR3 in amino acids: CASSGLRQGGAYEQYF. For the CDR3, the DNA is TGTGCCAGCAGTGGATTACGACAGGGGGGGGCCTACGAGCAGTACTTC.

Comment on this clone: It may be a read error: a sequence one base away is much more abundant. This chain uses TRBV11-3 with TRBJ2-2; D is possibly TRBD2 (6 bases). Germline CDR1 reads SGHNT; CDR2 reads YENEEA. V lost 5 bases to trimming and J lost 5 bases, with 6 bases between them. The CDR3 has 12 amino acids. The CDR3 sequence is CASSRETGELFF. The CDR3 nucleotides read TGTGCCAGCAGCCGGGAGACCGGGGAGCTGTTTTTT.

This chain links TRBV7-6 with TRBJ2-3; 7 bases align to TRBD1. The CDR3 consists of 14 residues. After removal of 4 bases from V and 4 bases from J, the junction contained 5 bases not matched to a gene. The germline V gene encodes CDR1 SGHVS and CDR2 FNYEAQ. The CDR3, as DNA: TGTGCCAGCAGCTATAGGGGGCGCGCAGATACGCAGTATTTT. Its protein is CASSYRGRADTQYF.

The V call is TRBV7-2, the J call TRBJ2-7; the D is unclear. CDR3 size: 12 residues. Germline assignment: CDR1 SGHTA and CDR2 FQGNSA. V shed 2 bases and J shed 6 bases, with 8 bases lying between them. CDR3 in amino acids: CASSLTRAEQYF. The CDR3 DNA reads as TGTGCCAGCAGCTTAACCCGAGCCGAGCAGTACTTC.

CDR3 sequence reads: CASSSGTSYNEQFF. CDR3 DNA: TGTGCCAGCAGTTCCGGGACTAGCTACAATGAGCAGTTCTTC. This chain links TRBV28 with TRBJ2-1, with 8 positions matching TRBD2. Trimming cost V 4 bases and J 3 bases; bases outside gene matches: 2. In germline, CDR1 is MDHEN, CDR2 SYDVKM. This CDR3 comprises 14 residues.

CDR3 protein: CASSHLGPYNEQFF. The CDR3 bases are TGTGCCAGCAGCCACCTGGGACCATACAATGAGCAGTTCTTC. The genes are TRBV14 and TRBJ2-1; D possibly matches TRBD1 or TRBD2 (5 bases each). The germline V gene encodes CDR1 SGHDN and CDR2 FVKESK. The CDR3 contains 14 residues. V was clipped by 3 bases and J by 4 bases, with 10 bases between them.

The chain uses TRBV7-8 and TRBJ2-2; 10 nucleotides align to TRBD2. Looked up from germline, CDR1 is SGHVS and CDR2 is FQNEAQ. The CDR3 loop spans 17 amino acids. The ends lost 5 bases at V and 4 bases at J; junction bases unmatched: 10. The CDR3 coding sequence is TGTGCCAGCAGCCCGCGGCTAGCGGGAGACGGCACCGGGGAGCTGTTTTTT. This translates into CASSPRLAGDGTGELFF.

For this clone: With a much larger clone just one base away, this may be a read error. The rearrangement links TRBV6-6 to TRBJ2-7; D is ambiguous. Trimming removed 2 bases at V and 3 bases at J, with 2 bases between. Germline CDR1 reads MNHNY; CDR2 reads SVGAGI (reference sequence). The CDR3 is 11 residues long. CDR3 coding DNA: TGTGCCAGCAGTTACAACTACGAGCAGTACTTC. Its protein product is CASSYNYEQYF.

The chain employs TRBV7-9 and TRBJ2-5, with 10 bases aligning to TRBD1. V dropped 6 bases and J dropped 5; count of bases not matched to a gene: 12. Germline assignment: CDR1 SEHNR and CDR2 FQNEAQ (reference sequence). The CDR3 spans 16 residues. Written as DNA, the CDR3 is TGTGCCAGCAGACGCACCGGGACAGGGGTGGGTGAGACCCAGTACTTC. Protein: CASRRTGTGVGETQYF.

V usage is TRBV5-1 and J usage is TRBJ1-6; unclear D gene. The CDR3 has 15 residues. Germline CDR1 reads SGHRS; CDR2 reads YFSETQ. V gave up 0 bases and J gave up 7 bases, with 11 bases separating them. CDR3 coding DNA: TGCGCCAGCAGCTTGGAGCTAGGAGGCAATTCACCCCTCCACTTT. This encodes CASSLELGGNSPLHF.

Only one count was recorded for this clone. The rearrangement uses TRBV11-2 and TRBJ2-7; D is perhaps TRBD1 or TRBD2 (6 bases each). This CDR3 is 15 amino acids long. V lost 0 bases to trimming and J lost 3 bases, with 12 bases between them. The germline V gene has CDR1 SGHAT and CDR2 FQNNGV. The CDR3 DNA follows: TGTGCCAGCAGCTTAGAACAGGGAGGAATCTACGAGCAGTACTTC. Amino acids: CASSLEQGGIYEQYF.

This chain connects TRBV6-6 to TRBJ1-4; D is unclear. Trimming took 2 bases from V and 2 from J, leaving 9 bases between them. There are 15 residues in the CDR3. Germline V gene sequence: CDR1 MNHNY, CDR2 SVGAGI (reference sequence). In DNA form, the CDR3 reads TGTGCCAGCAGTTACCAATCGAGTACTAATGAAAAACTGTTTTTT. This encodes CASSYQSSTNEKLFF.

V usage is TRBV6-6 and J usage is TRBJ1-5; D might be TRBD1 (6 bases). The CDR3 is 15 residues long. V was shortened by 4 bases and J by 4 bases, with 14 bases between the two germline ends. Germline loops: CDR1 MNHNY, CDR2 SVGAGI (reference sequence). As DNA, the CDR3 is TGTGCCAGCAGTTCTACGACAGGAGGGAATCAGCCCCAGCATTTT. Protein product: CASSSTTGGNQPQHF.

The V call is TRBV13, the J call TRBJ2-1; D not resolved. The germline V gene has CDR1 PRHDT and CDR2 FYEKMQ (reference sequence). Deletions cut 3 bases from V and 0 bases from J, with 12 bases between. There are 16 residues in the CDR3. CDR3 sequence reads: CASSFSYRSSYNEQFF. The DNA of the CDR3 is TGTGCCAGCAGCTTCTCCTACCGAAGCTCCTACAATGAGCAGTTCTTC. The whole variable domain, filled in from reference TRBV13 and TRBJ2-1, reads AAGVIQSPRHLIKEKRETATLKCYPIPRHDTVYWYQQGPGQDPQFLISFYEKMQSDKGSIPDRFSAQQFSDYHSELNMSSLELGDSALYFCASSFSYRSSYNEQFFGPGTRLTVL.

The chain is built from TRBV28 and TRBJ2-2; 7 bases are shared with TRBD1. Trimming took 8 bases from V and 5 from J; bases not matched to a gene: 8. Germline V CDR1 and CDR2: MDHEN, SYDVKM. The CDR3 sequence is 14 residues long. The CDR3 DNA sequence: TGTGCCAGCGATCGAACAGGGGTAACCGGGGAGCTGTTTTTT. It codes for CASDRTGVTGELFF.

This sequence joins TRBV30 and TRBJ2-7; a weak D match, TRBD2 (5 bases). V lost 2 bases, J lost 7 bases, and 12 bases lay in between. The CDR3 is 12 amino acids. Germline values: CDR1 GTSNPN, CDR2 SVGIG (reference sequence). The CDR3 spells CAWSLGSMEQYF. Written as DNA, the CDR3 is TGTGCCTGGAGTTTAGGGAGTATGGAGCAGTACTTC.

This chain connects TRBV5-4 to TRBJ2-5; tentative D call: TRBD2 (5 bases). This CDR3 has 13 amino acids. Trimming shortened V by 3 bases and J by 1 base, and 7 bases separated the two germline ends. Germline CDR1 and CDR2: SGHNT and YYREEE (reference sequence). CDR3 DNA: TGTGCCAGCAGCTGGGAGTTCCAAGAGACCCAGTACTTC. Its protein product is CASSWEFQETQYF.

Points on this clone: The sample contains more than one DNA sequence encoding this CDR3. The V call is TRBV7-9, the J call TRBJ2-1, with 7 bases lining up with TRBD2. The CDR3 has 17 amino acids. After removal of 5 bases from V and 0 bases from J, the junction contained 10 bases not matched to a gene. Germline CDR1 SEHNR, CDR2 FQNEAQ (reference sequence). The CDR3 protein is CASSPRGGGSSYNEQFF. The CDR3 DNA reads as TGTGCCAGCAGCCCGAGGGGCGGCGGGAGCTCCTACAATGAGCAGTTCTTC.

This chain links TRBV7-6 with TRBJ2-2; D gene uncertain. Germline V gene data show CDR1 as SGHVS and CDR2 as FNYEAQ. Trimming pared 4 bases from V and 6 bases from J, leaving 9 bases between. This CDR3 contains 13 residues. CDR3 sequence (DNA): TGTGCCAGCAGCTCTTTAGTCTCCGGGGAGCTGTTTTTT. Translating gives CASSSLVSGELFF.

The chain's CDR3 is CASSLALGSGNTDTQYF. Written as DNA, the CDR3 is TGTGCCAGCAGCTTAGCGTTGGGTAGCGGGAACACAGATACGCAGTATTTT. This chain joins TRBV7-2 and TRBJ2-3; 8 bases map to TRBD2. This CDR3 is 17 amino acids long. V trimming: 0 bases; J trimming: 2 bases; junction bases outside the gene matches: 7. CDR1 and CDR2 (germline): SGHTA, FQGNSA. The complete variable domain, with remaining parts taken from reference TRBV7-2 and TRBJ2-3, reads GAGVSQSPSNKVTEKGKDVELRCDPISGHTALYWYRQSLGQGLEFLIYFQGNSAPDKSGLPSDRFSAERTGGSVSTLTIQRTQQEDSAVYLCASSLALGSGNTDTQYFGPGTRLTVL.

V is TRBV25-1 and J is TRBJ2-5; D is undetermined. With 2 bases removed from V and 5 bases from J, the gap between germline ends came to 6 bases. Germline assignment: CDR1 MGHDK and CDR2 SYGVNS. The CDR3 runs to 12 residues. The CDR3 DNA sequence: TGTGCCAGCAGTGAAATTCAGGAGACCCAGTACTTC. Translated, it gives CASSEIQETQYF. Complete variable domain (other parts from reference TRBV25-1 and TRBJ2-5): EADIYQTPRYLVIGTGKKITLECSQTMGHDKMYWYQQDPGMELHLIHYSYGVNSTEKGDLSSESTVSRIRTEHFPLTLESARPSHTSQYLCASSEIQETQYFGPGTRLLVL.

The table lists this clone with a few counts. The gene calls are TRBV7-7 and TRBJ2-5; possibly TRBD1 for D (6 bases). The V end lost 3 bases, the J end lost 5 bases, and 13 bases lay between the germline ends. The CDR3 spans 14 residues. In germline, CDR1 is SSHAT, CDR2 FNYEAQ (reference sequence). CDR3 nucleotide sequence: TGTGCCAGCAGCTTCACAGGGAACGGGGAGACCCAGTACTTC. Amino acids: CASSFTGNGETQYF.

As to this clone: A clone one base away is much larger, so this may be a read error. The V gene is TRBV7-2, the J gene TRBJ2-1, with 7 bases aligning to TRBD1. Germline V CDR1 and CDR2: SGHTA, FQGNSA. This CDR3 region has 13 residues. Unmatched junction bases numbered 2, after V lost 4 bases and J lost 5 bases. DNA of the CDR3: TGTGCCAGCAGCTCGGGACAGCACAATGAGCAGTTCTTC. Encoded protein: CASSSGQHNEQFF.

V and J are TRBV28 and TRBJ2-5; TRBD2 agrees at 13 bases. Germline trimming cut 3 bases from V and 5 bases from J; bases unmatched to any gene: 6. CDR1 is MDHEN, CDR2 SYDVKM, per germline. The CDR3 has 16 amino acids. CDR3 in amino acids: CASSFSGLAGYETQYF. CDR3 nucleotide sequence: TGTGCCAGCAGTTTCTCGGGACTAGCGGGATATGAGACCCAGTACTTC.

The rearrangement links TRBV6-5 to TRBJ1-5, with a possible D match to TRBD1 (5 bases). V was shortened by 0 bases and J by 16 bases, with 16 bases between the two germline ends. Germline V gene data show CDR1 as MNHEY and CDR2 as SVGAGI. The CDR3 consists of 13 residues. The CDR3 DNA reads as TGTGCCAGCAGTTACTCGATAGGGACCCGGGAACATTTT. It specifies CASSYSIGTREHF.

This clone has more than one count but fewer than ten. For the CDR3, the DNA is TGCGCCAGCAGCTTGGATAGCGGGATCCAAGATACGCAGTATTTT. Protein sequence: CASSLDSGIQDTQYF. The rearrangement links TRBV5-1 to TRBJ2-3, with 8 positions matching TRBD2. Germline CDR1 SGHRS, CDR2 YFSETQ. The CDR3 loop spans 15 amino acids. Trimming at V came to 0 bases and at J to 5 bases, leaving 5 bases not matched to a gene.